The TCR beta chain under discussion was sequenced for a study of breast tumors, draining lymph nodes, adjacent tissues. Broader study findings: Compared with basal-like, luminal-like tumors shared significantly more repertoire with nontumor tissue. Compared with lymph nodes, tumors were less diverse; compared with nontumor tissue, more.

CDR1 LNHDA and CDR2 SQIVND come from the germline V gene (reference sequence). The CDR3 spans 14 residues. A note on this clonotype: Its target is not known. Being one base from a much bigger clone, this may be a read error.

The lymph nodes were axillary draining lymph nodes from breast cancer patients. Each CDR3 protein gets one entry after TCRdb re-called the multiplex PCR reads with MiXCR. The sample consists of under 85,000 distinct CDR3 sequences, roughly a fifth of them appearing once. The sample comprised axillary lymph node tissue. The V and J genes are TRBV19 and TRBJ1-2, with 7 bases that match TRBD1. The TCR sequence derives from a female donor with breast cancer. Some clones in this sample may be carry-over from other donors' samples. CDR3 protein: CASRPGTDNYDYTF. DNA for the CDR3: TGTGCCAGTAGGCCCGGGACAGATAACTATGACTACACCTTC.